A selection of T cell receptor beta chains follows, all from one sample in a study of T cell responses to AZD1222 COVID-19 vaccine. Only in-frame clones appear in the TCRdb table, and some are missing; sequencing was by immunoSEQ multiplex PCR. The table has 150,000 to 180,000 clones, about nine tenths seen once; the top ten hold about 20%. The sequences come from peripheral blood, collected on day 0 of AZD1222 vaccination. The receptors derive from an adult in good health. Each CDR3 is given with its conserved first and last residue. D genes are given only for firm matches. Part of the rows lack a size; the others show once, few, many or a class for expanded clones.

j_call	v_call	clone_size	d_call	cdr3_aa
TRBJ1-3	TRBV7-9	few	-	CASSLGSFRSRENTIYF
TRBJ2-1	TRBV6-5	-	-	CASGTDYNEQFF
TRBJ1-1	TRBV6-6	-	-	CASTRRRTEYEAFF
TRBJ1-2	TRBV19	-	-	CASSILGDYTF
TRBJ2-1	TRBV10-3	-	TRBD2	CAISLAGITDEQFF
TRBJ2-2	TRBV6-1	-	-	CASSGRVGVGTGELFF
TRBJ1-3	TRBV28	-	-	CASSLAQGNTIYF
TRBJ1-5	TRBV6-5	-	-	CASSQSGPINQPQHF
TRBJ1-2	TRBV2	-	-	CASRKAQNSQYGYTF
TRBJ2-7	TRBV5-4	-	-	CASRPGTAPSYEQYF
TRBJ2-2	TRBV5-4	-	TRBD1	CASSSRGQGRTGELFF
TRBJ2-7	TRBV5-1	-	-	CASSSSGPAYEQYF
TRBJ2-7	TRBV5-1	-	-	CASSLAFGGMGTYEQYF
TRBJ1-3	TRBV9	once	TRBD1	CASSFGTAQNTIYF
TRBJ1-2	TRBV28	-	-	CAIRRGLGYTF
TRBJ2-3	TRBV29-1	-	-	CSVEEGTDTQYF
TRBJ1-3	TRBV9	few	-	CASSSPLRNTIYF
TRBJ1-3	TRBV30	-	-	CAGGGGALPLYF
TRBJ1-1	TRBV2	-	TRBD1	CASSFQGGNTEAFF
TRBJ1-6	TRBV5-1	-	TRBD1	CASSNPGQYNSPLHF
TRBJ2-1	TRBV2	-	-	CASRGTLGDEQFF
TRBJ1-2	TRBV6-5	-	-	CASSPQGYGYGYTF
TRBJ1-2	TRBV24-1	-	-	CATSGLPGPKDGYTF
TRBJ1-1	TRBV27	-	-	CASIRSGALNTEAFF
TRBJ1-3	TRBV7-6	-	-	CASSPHQAGSGNTIYF
TRBJ1-1	TRBV5-1	-	-	CASTGHEGSREAFF
TRBJ1-1	TRBV7-3	-	-	CASSLLGTPTEAFF
TRBJ2-3	TRBV11-3	-	TRBD2	CASSFTLTESGRTDTQYF
TRBJ1-1	TRBV25-1	-	-	CASSKTGLFEAFF
TRBJ2-7	TRBV11-3	-	-	CASSLEGQRGDEQYF
TRBJ1-5	TRBV29-1	-	-	CSVSEGPNQPQHF
TRBJ1-4	TRBV7-8	-	-	CASSPPADPNEKLFF
TRBJ1-6	TRBV19	-	-	CASTVRDNSPLHF
TRBJ1-3	TRBV28	-	-	CASQPGHRLNTIYF
TRBJ1-4	TRBV6-6	-	TRBD1	CASSRDRVNEKLFF
TRBJ1-1	TRBV28	-	-	CASSLRSFEAFF
TRBJ1-4	TRBV7-6	-	-	CASSPRLRESNEKLFF
TRBJ1-1	TRBV12-3/TRBV12-4	-	-	CASSLREQTEAFF
TRBJ1-2	TRBV19	-	TRBD1	CASSIGQGARGYTF
TRBJ1-4	TRBV28	few	-	CASTGRVEKLFF
TRBJ1-5	TRBV5-4	-	-	CASSLDRNQPQHF
TRBJ1-1	TRBV12-3/TRBV12-4	-	-	CASRENTEAFF
TRBJ1-2	TRBV7-9	-	TRBD1	CASSSIWTGDNYGYTF
TRBJ2-1	TRBV4-1	-	TRBD2	CASSQDTSGVLYNEQFF
TRBJ1-2	TRBV5-4	-	-	CASRSIRGAWRDYGYTF
TRBJ1-4	TRBV11-2	-	-	CASSLAGARDEKLFF
TRBJ2-1	TRBV4-1	-	TRBD2	CASSQDPAGALNEQFF
TRBJ1-2	TRBV28	-	TRBD1	CASSPPTGANYGYTF